A selection of T cell receptor beta chains follows, all from one sample in a study of tumor-infiltrating lymphocytes in primary liver carcinoma. Each CDR3 protein gets one entry after TCRdb re-called the multiplex PCR reads with MiXCR. The sample holds more than 100,000 distinct CDR3 sequences, 50% to 65% seen once. The specimen sequenced was liver tumor tissue from sampling region 1. The receptors derive from a woman between 55 and 75 years old with primary liver carcinoma and hepatitis B virus infection. Each CDR3 is given with its conserved first and last residue. D genes are given only for firm matches. Expanded clones are given a class, and other clones once, few, many or no size at all.

.	.	TRBJ1-3	TRBV7-9	TGTGCCAGCAGCTTAATGAGTGGGGGAAACACCATATATTTT	CASSLMSGGNTIYF
.	.	TRBJ2-3	TRBV11-2	TGTACCAGCAGCTTCGGATTAGGACGCACTGATACGCAGTATTTT	CTSSFGLGRTDTQYF
many	.	TRBJ2-1	TRBV5-4	TGTGCCAGCAGCTTGGGGAATGAGCAGTTCTTC	CASSLGNEQFF
few	TRBD2	TRBJ2-5	TRBV6-2/TRBV6-3	TGTGCCAGCAGCTCGGGGACTAGCATAGAAGAGACCCAGTACTTC	CASSSGTSIEETQYF
many	.	TRBJ2-5	TRBV6-1	TGTGCCAGCAGTGTCGGGGGCCGGGAGACCCAGTACTTC	CASSVGGRETQYF
.	.	TRBJ2-3	TRBV11-2	TGTTCCAGCAGCTTAGGGGGACTAACGTACACATCATATACGCAGTATTTT	CSSSLGGLTYTSYTQYF
few	TRBD2	TRBJ2-7	TRBV14	TGTGCCAGCAGCCAAGAGTTCCTACTAGCGGCAGAATACGAGCAGTACTTC	CASSQEFLLAAEYEQYF
.	.	TRBJ2-7	TRBV11-2	TGTGCCAGCAGCTCAGACAACACGCGCTACGAGCGGTACTTC	CASSSDNTRYERYF
few	.	TRBJ2-5	TRBV5-1	TGCGCCAGCAGCGAGCGCCGGGAGACCCAGTACTTC	CASSERRETQYF
.	.	TRBJ1-5	TRBV11-2	TGCGCCAGCACCTTAGGAGGGGTGGGGGATCAGCCCCAGCATTTT	CASTLGGVGDQPQHF
.	.	TRBJ2-3	TRBV11-2	TGTGCGAGCAGCTTAGGACGCACAGATACGCAGTATTTT	CASSLGRTDTQYF
.	.	TRBJ2-3	TRBV5-1	TGCGCCAGCAGCTTGGTGCCCGCTAACACAGATACGCAGTATTTT	CASSLVPANTDTQYF
.	.	TRBJ2-3	TRBV12-3/TRBV12-4	TGTGCCAGCAGCCCAAGGGCCGGGAACTCAGATACGCAGTATTTT	CASSPRAGNSDTQYF
many	TRBD2	TRBJ2-1	TRBV6-2/TRBV6-3	TGTGCCAGCACCCGACCCGGGGTACTAGCGGGAAAGAGGTATGAGCAGTTCTTC	CASTRPGVLAGKRYEQFF
.	.	TRBJ1-1	TRBV28	TGTGACAGCACAGGACTGAACACTGAAGCTTTATTT	CDSTGLNTEALF
.	.	TRBJ1-4	TRBV6-5	TGTGCCAGCAGTTACTCAGGGCATGAAAGACTGTTTTTT	CASSYSGHERLFF
once	.	TRBJ2-3	TRBV6-5	TGTGCCAGCATCGCCCCGGGCATAGATACGCAGTATTTT	CASIAPGIDTQYF
few	.	TRBJ1-5	TRBV7-9	TGTGCCAGCAGCACTGACGGGGCCAGCAATCAGCCCCAGCATTTT	CASSTDGASNQPQHF
many	.	TRBJ2-3	TRBV7-9	TGTGCCAGCAGCCCAACAGTCCACGATAGTACCCCTGATACGCAGTATTTT	CASSPTVHDSTPDTQYF
medium-sized	.	TRBJ2-3	TRBV11-3	TGTGCCAGCAGGCGAGGGGATGGGAAAACAGATACGCAGTATTTT	CASRRGDGKTDTQYF
few	.	TRBJ2-7	TRBV10-3	TGTGCCATCAGTGGATCCGGGAGAGGATACGAGCAGTACTTC	CAISGSGRGYEQYF
few	TRBD2	TRBJ2-7	TRBV12-3/TRBV12-4	TGTGCCAGCACCCCGACCAGCGGGAGTCACGAGCAGTACTTC	CASTPTSGSHEQYF
.	TRBD2	TRBJ2-7	TRBV12-3/TRBV12-4	TGTGCCAGCAGTGGGGCTAGCGGGGAATCCTACAAGCAGTACTTC	CASSGASGESYKQYF
many	TRBD2	TRBJ2-1	TRBV5-4	TGTGCCAGCAGCGATTCTAGCGGGAGGTCCTACAATGAGCAGTTCTTC	CASSDSSGRSYNEQFF
many	.	TRBJ1-3	TRBV6-1	TGTGCCAGCAGTGCGGTAGTCTCTGGAAACACCATATATTTT	CASSAVVSGNTIYF
once	.	TRBJ2-1	TRBV11-2	TGTGTCAGCAGCGTGGAGCCCTACAATGAGCAGTTCTTC	CVSSVEPYNEQFF
many	.	TRBJ2-2	TRBV4-1	TGCGCCAGCAGCCAAAACCAAGTCCCCTCGAACACCGGGGAGCTGTTTTTT	CASSQNQVPSNTGELFF
.	.	TRBJ1-2	TRBV11-1	TGTGCCAGCATCTTAGGAGCGCGCGGGTATGGCTACACCTTC	CASILGARGYGYTF
few	.	TRBJ2-1	TRBV4-2	TGTGCCAGCAGCCTAGTTTCCGGGACGGCCCCCTACAATGAGCAGTTCTTC	CASSLVSGTAPYNEQFF
.	.	TRBJ2-2	TRBV11-2	TGTGCCAGCGGCCCTCCACAAGGATCGACCGGGGAGCTGTTTTTT	CASGPPQGSTGELFF
.	TRBD1	TRBJ1-1	TRBV6-4	TGTGCCAGCAGTGACTCCAGGGGGGGGTTGGGCACTGAAGCTTTCTTT	CASSDSRGGLGTEAFF
many	TRBD1	TRBJ1-2	TRBV29-1	TGCAGCGTTCCTAGGACAGGCTCCTATGGCTACACCTTC	CSVPRTGSYGYTF
many	TRBD1	TRBJ2-5	TRBV11-3	TGTGCCAGCAGCTTAGAGTTGGCGACAGGGGGCCGGCAAGAGACCCAGTACTTC	CASSLELATGGRQETQYF
.	TRBD2	TRBJ2-2	TRBV11-1	TGTGCCTGCAACTTACCAGGGACTAGCGGGAGCTGGGGGACCGGGGAGCTGTTTTTT	CACNLPGTSGSWGTGELFF
many	.	TRBJ1-2	TRBV10-3	TGTGCCATCAGTGAGTCGTGGGGGGCGGATGGCTACACCTTC	CAISESWGADGYTF
.	TRBD1	TRBJ2-7	TRBV11-2	TGTGCCAGCAGCACGAGTGGGACAGTAAGCTACGAGCAGTGCTTC	CASSTSGTVSYEQCF
many	.	TRBJ2-3	TRBV5-1	TGCGCCAGCAGTCAACCGGGAGACCGCGATAGGTATTTT	CASSQPGDRDRYF
once	TRBD1	TRBJ1-5	TRBV30	TGTGCCTGGAGTTGGGGACAGAGAAATCAGCCCCAGCATTTT	CAWSWGQRNQPQHF
many	.	TRBJ1-6	TRBV6-5	TGTGCCAGCAGTTACTCCTCAGGGCTGGGTTCACCCCTCCACTTT	CASSYSSGLGSPLHF
.	.	TRBJ2-1	TRBV24-1	TGTGCCAATAAATCAGGGAGTAACTACAATGAGCAGTTCTTC	CANKSGSNYNEQFF
medium-sized	.	TRBJ1-1	TRBV11-2	TGTGCCAGCAGCCCGACAACGAACACTGAAGCTTTCTTT	CASSPTTNTEAFF
.	.	TRBJ1-5	TRBV19	TGTACCAGTAGTATAGACAGCCGGGGCAATCAGCCCCAGCATTTT	CTSSIDSRGNQPQHF
.	.	TRBJ2-2	TRBV28	TGTGTCAGCAGTTTCCGGCGGGGCACCGGGGAGCTGTTTTTT	CVSSFRRGTGELFF
.	.	TRBJ2-7	TRBV11-2	TGTGCCAGCAGCTTAGATTGGACAGCGGGGAGCCGGCAGTACTTC	CASSLDWTAGSRQYF
many	.	TRBJ2-7	TRBV29-1	TGCAGCGTTCGATTTTTGTCGACAGGACTATCCTACGAGCAGTACTTC	CSVRFLSTGLSYEQYF
many	TRBD2	TRBJ2-3	TRBV4-1	TGCGCCAGCAGCCAAGAAGGTCGACTAGCGGGCACAGATACGCAGTATTTT	CASSQEGRLAGTDTQYF
many	.	TRBJ1-6	TRBV11-2	TGTGCCAGCAGCTTACAGCCTCTTAATTCACCCCTCCACTTT	CASSLQPLNSPLHF